This TCR beta chain was profiled in a study of blood T cell repertoires in COVID-19. Clones were read by immunoSEQ multiplex PCR, and TCRdb kept only the in-frame ones, dropping some. This sample has about 270,000 clones, with approximately 92% found just once. V lost 6 bases and J 6 bases, leaving 17 bases between the germline ends. Germline V gene data show CDR1 as SGHAT and CDR2 as FQNNGV. The CDR3 totals 14 residues. This clonotype was obtained from a woman aged 18-29 years who had recovered from COVID-19. This chain connects TRBV11-2 to TRBJ1-2, with D perhaps TRBD1 (6 bases). The sequencing input was PBMCs or T cells enriched from blood (not recorded which). The chain's CDR3 is CASSTTGSTDGYTF. The DNA of the CDR3 is TGTGCCAGCAGTACTACAGGGTCCACGGATGGCTACACCTTC.